Each of the 25 T cell receptor beta chains below was sequenced from the same sample in a study of T-cell memory formation after mild COVID-19. MiXCR, run by TCRdb on the 5' RACE reads, gives a single entry per CDR3 protein. Of roughly 110,000 distinct CDR3 sequences detected, over 15% appear once; the ten largest clones hold over 25%. The sample taken for sequencing was PBMCs or a T cell subset sorted from them (not recorded which). All receptors derive from an adult woman who had mild COVID-19 (a few samples of this study predate the infection). Cell type and time point are not known.

The table lists this clonotype with a few counts. The chain employs TRBV7-9 and TRBJ1-3; 8 nucleotides line up with TRBD1. V dropped 5 bases and J dropped 0; count of bases not matched to a gene: 9. From germline, CDR1 is SEHNR and CDR2 FQNEAQ (reference sequence). The CDR3 extends over 17 amino acids. CDR3 sequence reads: CASSTRTGYSSGNTIYF. The CDR3 coding sequence is TGTGCCAGCAGCACTCGGACAGGGTATTCCTCTGGAAACACCATATATTTT.

This clonotype has just a few counts. The V call is TRBV27, the J call TRBJ1-5, with D uncertain. The CDR3 covers 13 residues. Germline assignment: CDR1 MNHEY and CDR2 SMNVEV (reference sequence). V gave up 4 bases and J gave up 4 bases, with 8 bases separating them. The CDR3 DNA reads TGTGCCAGCAGTTATCTACCGAATCAGCCCCAGCATTTT. Translation: CASSYLPNQPQHF.

The table lists this clonotype with a count of one. J is TRBJ2-7 and V is TRBV11-1, with TRBD2 matching 10 bases. This CDR3 is 17 amino acids long. In germline, CDR1 is SGHAT, CDR2 FQDESV (reference sequence). The J segment lost 3 bases and the V segment lost 0 bases, leaving 8 bases of the junction unmatched. CDR3 DNA sequence: TGTGCCAGCAGCTTAGCGGTAGCGGGGGGATACAACTACGAGCAGTACTTC. Translated: CASSLAVAGGYNYEQYF.

There are a few counts of this clonotype. This sequence joins TRBV7-6 and TRBJ2-7; maybe TRBD1 (6 bases). This CDR3 region has 16 residues. Trimming pared 1 base from V and 1 base from J, leaving 14 bases between. CDR1 SGHVS and CDR2 FNYEAQ come from the germline V gene. In DNA, the CDR3 is TGTGCCAGCAGCTTAGGGGGGCTGGGGTCGTCCTACGAGCAGTACTTC. Amino acid sequence: CASSLGGLGSSYEQYF.

The chain links TRBV29-1 to TRBJ1-2, with D hard to call. V was clipped by 7 bases and J by 2 bases, with 20 bases between them. The germline gives CDR1 SQVTM, CDR2 ANQGSEA. This CDR3 spans 15 amino acids. CDR3 DNA: TGCAGCGGGTTAGAAGTCGGGTTCCTCAACTATGGCTACACCTTC. Its protein is CSGLEVGFLNYGYTF.

The chain is built from TRBV7-6 and TRBJ1-1, with D perhaps matching TRBD1 (5 bases). The CDR3 contains 14 residues. Germline V gene sequence: CDR1 SGHVS, CDR2 FNYEAQ. Trimming took 5 bases from V and 5 from J, leaving 15 bases between them. CDR3 sequence reads: CASSLHRTPTEAFF. The CDR3 nucleotides read TGTGCCAGCAGCCTCCACAGGACCCCGACTGAAGCTTTCTTT.

This chain uses TRBV7-6 with TRBJ2-6; a possible D gene is TRBD1 (5 bases). V lost 5 bases and J lost 13, with 24 bases in between. Germline CDR1 reads SGHVS; CDR2 reads FNYEAQ. CDR3 size: 16 residues. CDR3: CASSPESNRRFGVLTF. CDR3 sequence (DNA): TGTGCCAGCAGCCCAGAGAGTAACAGGCGGTTTGGGGTCCTGACTTTC.

This clonotype was picked up many times. The V and J genes are TRBV14 and TRBJ2-7; the D gene is possibly TRBD1 (6 bases). Germline V gives CDR1 SGHDN, CDR2 FVKESK. Trimming took off 2 bases at V and 3 bases at J, with 8 bases between the two ends. This CDR3 has 13 amino acids. CDR3 loop: CASSQWDNYEQYF. The CDR3 bases are TGTGCCAGCAGCCAATGGGACAACTACGAGCAGTACTTC.

This rearrangement joins TRBV12-3 or TRBV12-4 to TRBJ2-5, with a weak D call TRBD2 (6 bases). V was trimmed by 3 bases and J by 2 bases, leaving 16 bases between them. The CDR3 is 16 residues long. The CDR3 DNA is TGTGCCAGCAGTTTGAAGGTGTGGGCGGGGCAAGAGACCCAGTACTTC. It yields the protein CASSLKVWAGQETQYF.

This clonotype was seen more than once but under ten times. The J gene is TRBJ1-1, the V gene TRBV7-6, with 10 positions matching TRBD1. Germline V CDR1 and CDR2: SGHVS, FNYEAQ. The CDR3 is 15 amino acids. With V trimmed by 5 bases and J by 3 bases, 6 bases remained unmatched. CDR3 DNA sequence: TGTGCCAGCAGCAAGGGACAGGGGCGGGACACTGAAGCTTTCTTT. Its protein is CASSKGQGRDTEAFF.

This clonotype has a single count. The genes are TRBV27 and TRBJ2-7, with 10 bases fitting TRBD1. The CDR3 is 15 residues long. Germline loops: CDR1 MNHEY, CDR2 SMNVEV (reference sequence). J gave up 2 bases and V 6 bases, and 7 bases lay outside the gene matches. CDR3 loop: CASRLGQGVPYEQYF. CDR3 nucleotides: TGTGCCAGCAGACTAGGACAGGGGGTGCCCTACGAGCAGTACTTC.

The chain employs TRBV6-1 and TRBJ2-4; D assignment may be TRBD1 or TRBD2 (6 bases each). Germline loops: CDR1 MNHNS, CDR2 SASEGT. V was shortened by 3 bases and J by 8 bases, with 11 bases between the two germline ends. The CDR3 runs 13 residues. This CDR3 is CASSEAGQYIQYF. The DNA of the CDR3 is TGTGCCAGCAGTGAGGCGGGACAATACATTCAGTACTTC.

The table lists this clonotype with a few counts. The chain's CDR3 is CASSSGTSSLYEQYF. The CDR3 DNA reads TGTGCCAGTAGTTCCGGGACTAGTTCCTTATACGAGCAGTACTTC. V usage is TRBV19 and J usage is TRBJ2-7, with 8 nucleotides matching TRBD2. Germline V gives CDR1 LNHDA, CDR2 SQIVND (reference sequence). This CDR3 is 15 amino acids long. J was trimmed by 4 bases and V by 5 bases; bases with no gene match: 10. The full variable domain, in which reference TRBV19 and TRBJ2-7 provide the parts outside the CDR3, is DGGITQSPKYLFRKEGQNVTLSCEQNLNHDAMYWYRQDPGQGLRLIYYSQIVNDFQKGDIAEGYSVSREKKESFPLTVTSAQKNPTAFYLCASSSGTSSLYEQYFGPGTRLTVT.

This clonotype was detected once. This rearrangement joins TRBV13 to TRBJ2-7; 9 nucleotides align to TRBD1. This CDR3 region has 17 residues. Germline CDR1 is PRHDT and CDR2 is FYEKMQ (reference sequence). Germline trimming cut 5 bases from V and 3 bases from J; bases unmatched to any gene: 14. The CDR3 coding sequence is TGTGCCAGCAGCCCAACGGTTGGACGGGACAGGGACTACGAGCAGTACTTC. Its protein product is CASSPTVGRDRDYEQYF.

This chain joins TRBV18 and TRBJ2-1; a weak D match, TRBD1 (6 bases). Trimming left V 9 bases short and J 9 bases short, with 15 bases between. Germline values: CDR1 KGHSH, CDR2 LQKENI. This CDR3 has 12 amino acids. CDR3 sequence reads: CASGATRGEQFF. As DNA, the CDR3 is TGTGCCAGTGGGGCCACCAGGGGTGAGCAGTTCTTC.

The table lists this clonotype with many counts. The J gene is TRBJ2-1, the V gene TRBV19; a weak D match, TRBD2 (6 bases). Trimming stripped 7 bases from V and 4 bases from J, with 14 bases between. The CDR3 totals 14 residues. Per the germline V gene, CDR1 is LNHDA and CDR2 is SQIVND (reference sequence). The CDR3 DNA reads as TGTGCCAGTACCCCCGGCGGGGATTACAATGAGCAGTTCTTC. The encoded protein is CASTPGGDYNEQFF.

This sequence joins TRBV6-2 or TRBV6-3 and TRBJ2-3; D is possibly TRBD1 or TRBD2 (5 bases each). The CDR3 contains 16 residues. The V gene lost 6 bases and the J gene lost 4 bases, with 20 bases spanning the gap. Germline V CDR1 and CDR2: MNHEY, SVGEGT. The CDR3 sequence: CASSSTGDGSPDTQYF. CDR3 bases: TGTGCCAGCAGCTCCACCGGGGACGGAAGTCCAGATACGCAGTATTTT.

The genes are TRBV9 and TRBJ2-7; D is perhaps TRBD2 (5 bases). The CDR3 has 14 residues. V lost 0 bases, J lost 2 bases, and 9 bases lay in between. Germline loops: CDR1 SGDLS, CDR2 YYNGEE. The CDR3 DNA reads as TGTGCCAGCAGCGTAGCCAGCGGTCCCTACGAGCAGTACTTC. Translated: CASSVASGPYEQYF.

V usage is TRBV24-1 and J usage is TRBJ2-5, with D perhaps given as TRBD1 or TRBD2 (5 bases each). CDR3 length: 15 amino acids. The germline CDR1 and CDR2 sequences are KGHDR and SFDVKD. The germline V and J ends were trimmed by 0 bases and 4 bases, with 11 bases remaining between them. CDR3 coding DNA: TGTGCCACCAGTGATTTGATGGGGGAGCGAGAGACCCAGTACTTC. Its translation: CATSDLMGERETQYF.

The J gene is TRBJ2-7, the V gene TRBV20-1; 7 bases fit TRBD1. CDR1 is DFQATT and CDR2 is SNEGSKA in the germline V gene (reference sequence). With 3 bases clipped from V and 2 bases from J, the junction kept 4 bases outside the gene matches. The CDR3 consists of 13 residues. The CDR3, as DNA: TGCAGTGCTAGGGAGACAGGGACCTACGAGCAGTACTTC. Protein: CSARETGTYEQYF.

The chain recombines TRBV5-1 with TRBJ1-1; 12 bases fit TRBD1. The CDR3 extends over 17 amino acids. Per the germline V gene, CDR1 is SGHRS and CDR2 is YFSETQ. Germline trimming cut 3 bases from V and 1 base from J; bases unmatched to any gene: 7. CDR3 DNA sequence: TGCGCCAGCAGCTCAAGGCGGGACAGGGGGCCGAACACTGAAGCTTTCTTT. The encoded protein is CASSSRRDRGPNTEAFF.

The chain joins TRBV24-1 to TRBJ2-1; D is unclear. Germline values: CDR1 KGHDR, CDR2 SFDVKD. The CDR3 is 12 amino acids. Trimming stripped 4 bases from V and 4 bases from J, with 4 bases between. This CDR3 is CATSDGYNEQFF. CDR3 sequence (DNA): TGTGCCACCAGTGACGGTTACAATGAGCAGTTCTTC.

This clonotype was counted a few times. The chain uses TRBV24-1 and TRBJ2-3, with D perhaps TRBD1 or TRBD2 (6 bases each). The CDR3 is made up of 16 amino acids. Trimming took off 0 bases at V and 2 bases at J, with 11 bases between the two ends. Germline loops: CDR1 KGHDR, CDR2 SFDVKD. CDR3 DNA: TGTGCCACCAGTGATTTGCGAGGGGGGATCACAGATACGCAGTATTTT. As protein: CATSDLRGGITDTQYF.

This clonotype has a count of ten or more. This chain links TRBV27 with TRBJ2-7; D remains ambiguous. V was clipped by 0 bases and J by 2 bases, with 5 bases between them. The CDR3 sequence is 13 residues long. Germline-derived CDR1 and CDR2 are MNHEY and SMNVEV (reference sequence). In DNA form, the CDR3 reads TGTGCCAGCAGTTTATCCTCGACCTACGAGCAGTACTTC. Protein product: CASSLSSTYEQYF.

J is TRBJ1-5 and V is TRBV29-1, with TRBD1 matching over 8 bases. J lost 15 bases, V lost 8 bases, and 6 bases had no gene match. Germline CDR1 SQVTM, CDR2 ANQGSEA. The CDR3 runs to 9 residues. CDR3 DNA sequence: TGCAGCAACAGGGGGGCTCGGCATTTT. Translation: CSNRGARHF.